This TCR beta chain was found in a study of early T cells in non-severe SARS-CoV-2 infection. Concerning this clonotype itself: One junction end disagrees with the germline gene, perhaps due to a read error.

Each CDR3 protein is one row after TCRdb ran MiXCR on the 5' RACE reads. The sample consists of around 62,000 distinct CDR3 sequences, roughly 12% of them appearing once. CDR1 is SNHLY, CDR2 FYNNEI, per germline. This CDR3 has 14 residues. The receptor's source is an adult who was a healthcare worker with PCR-confirmed SARS-CoV-2 infection or an uninfected control (not recorded which). The chain combines TRBV2 with TRBJ2-1; the match to TRBD2 covers 7 bases. The sample taken for sequencing was whole blood. CDR3 nucleotide sequence: TGTGCGAGCACGGGGCTAGCGGTTTACAATGAGCAGTTCTTC. It specifies CASTGLAVYNEQFF.